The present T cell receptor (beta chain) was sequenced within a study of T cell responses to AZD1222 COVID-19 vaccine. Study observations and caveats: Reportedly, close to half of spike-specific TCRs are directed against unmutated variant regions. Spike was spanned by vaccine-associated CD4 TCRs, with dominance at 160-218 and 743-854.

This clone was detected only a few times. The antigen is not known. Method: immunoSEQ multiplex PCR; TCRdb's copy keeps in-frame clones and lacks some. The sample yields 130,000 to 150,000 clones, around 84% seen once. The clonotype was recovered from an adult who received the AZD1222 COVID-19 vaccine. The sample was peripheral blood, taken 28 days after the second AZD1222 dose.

The CDR3 DNA reads TGTGCCAGCAGTTCGCTACCGGGACAGACTGAAAAACTGTTTTTT. As protein: CASSSLPGQTEKLFF. This chain connects TRBV28 to TRBJ1-4, with 7 bases that match TRBD1. The germline gives CDR1 MDHEN, CDR2 SYDVKM. V gave up 4 bases and J gave up 7 bases; unmatched junction bases: 9. CDR3 length: 15 amino acids.